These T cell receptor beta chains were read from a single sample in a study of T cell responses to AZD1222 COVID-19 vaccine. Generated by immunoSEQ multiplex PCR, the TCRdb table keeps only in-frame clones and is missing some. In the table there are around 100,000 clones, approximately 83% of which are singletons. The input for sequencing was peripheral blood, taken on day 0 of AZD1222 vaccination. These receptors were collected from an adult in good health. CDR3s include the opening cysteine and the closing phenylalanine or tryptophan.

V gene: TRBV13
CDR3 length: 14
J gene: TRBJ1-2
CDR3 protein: CASSPRRLIYGYTF

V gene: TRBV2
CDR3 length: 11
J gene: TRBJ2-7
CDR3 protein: CASSELAWQYF

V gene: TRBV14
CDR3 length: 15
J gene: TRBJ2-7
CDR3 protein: CASSPSARYSYEQYF

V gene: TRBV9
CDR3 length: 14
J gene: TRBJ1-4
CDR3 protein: CASSVDGGGEKLFF

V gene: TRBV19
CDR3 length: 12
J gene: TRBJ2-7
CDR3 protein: CASSAGTYEQYF

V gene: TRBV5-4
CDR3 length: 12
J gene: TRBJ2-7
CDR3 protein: CASSVAGPEQYF

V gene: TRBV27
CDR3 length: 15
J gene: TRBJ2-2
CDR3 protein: CASSARTGITGELFF

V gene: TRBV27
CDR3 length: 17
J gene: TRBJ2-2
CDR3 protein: CASSLQAGGLNTGELFF

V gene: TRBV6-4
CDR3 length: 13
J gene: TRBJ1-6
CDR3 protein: CASSEVGDSPLHF

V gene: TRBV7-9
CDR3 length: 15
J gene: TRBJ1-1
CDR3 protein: CASSPSGRAGTEAFF

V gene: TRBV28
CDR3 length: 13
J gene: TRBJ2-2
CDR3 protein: CASKQPNTGELFF

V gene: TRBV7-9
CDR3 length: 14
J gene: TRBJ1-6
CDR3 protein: CASSYGTGYSPLHF

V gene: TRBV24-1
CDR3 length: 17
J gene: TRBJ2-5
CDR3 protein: CATSGAYGAGGSETQYF

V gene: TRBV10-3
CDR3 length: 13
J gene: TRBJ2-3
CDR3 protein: CAISESGTDTQYF

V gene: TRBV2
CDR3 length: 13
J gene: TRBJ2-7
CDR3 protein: CASSEADSSPGYF

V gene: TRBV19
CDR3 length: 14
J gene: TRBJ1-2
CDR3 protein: CASSDRGTNYGYTF

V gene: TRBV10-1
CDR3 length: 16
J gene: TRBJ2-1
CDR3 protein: CASSRLAKSSYNEQFF

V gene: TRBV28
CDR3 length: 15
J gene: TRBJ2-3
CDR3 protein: CASSSLAVTGDTQYF

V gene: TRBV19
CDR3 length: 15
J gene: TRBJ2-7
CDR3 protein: CASSRERGLVGEQYF

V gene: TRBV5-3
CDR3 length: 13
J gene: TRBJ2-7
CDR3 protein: CAIRDRGSYEQYF

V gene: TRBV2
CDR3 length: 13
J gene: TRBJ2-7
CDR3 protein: CATSVAPSYEQYF

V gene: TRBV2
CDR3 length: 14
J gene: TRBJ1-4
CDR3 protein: CASSQDTDYGKLFF

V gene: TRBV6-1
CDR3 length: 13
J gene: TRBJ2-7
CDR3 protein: CASSGSRVYEQYF

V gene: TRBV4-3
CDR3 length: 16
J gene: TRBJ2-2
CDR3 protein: CASSSGLAGESGELFF

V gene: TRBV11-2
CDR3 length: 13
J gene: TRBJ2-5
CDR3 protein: CASSRLLPTGQYF

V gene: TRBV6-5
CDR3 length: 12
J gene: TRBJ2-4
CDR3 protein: CASSPGGGIQYF

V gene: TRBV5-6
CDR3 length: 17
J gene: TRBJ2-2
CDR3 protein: CASSFTSGTYDTGELFF

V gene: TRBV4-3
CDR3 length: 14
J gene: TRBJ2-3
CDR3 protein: CASSQTRDFDTQYF

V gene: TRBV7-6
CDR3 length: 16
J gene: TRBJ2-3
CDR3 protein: CASSLVAPGHTDTQYF

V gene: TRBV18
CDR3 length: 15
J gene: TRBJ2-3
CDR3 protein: CASSPGQGVADTQYF

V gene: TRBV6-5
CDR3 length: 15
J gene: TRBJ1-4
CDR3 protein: CASRTDPSSDEKLFF

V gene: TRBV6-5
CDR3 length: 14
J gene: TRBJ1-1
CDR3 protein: CASLLQGASTEAFF

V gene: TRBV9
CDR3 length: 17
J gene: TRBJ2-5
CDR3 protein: CASSIPGLAGYKETQYF

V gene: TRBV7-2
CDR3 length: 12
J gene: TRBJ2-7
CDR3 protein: CASSFGDTKQYF

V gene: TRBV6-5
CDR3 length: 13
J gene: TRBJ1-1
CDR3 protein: CASNRALNTEAFF

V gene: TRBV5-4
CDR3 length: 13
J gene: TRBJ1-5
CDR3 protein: CASQGAPNQPQHF

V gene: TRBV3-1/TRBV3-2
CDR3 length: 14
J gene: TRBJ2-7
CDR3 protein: CASSPTGTSYEQYF

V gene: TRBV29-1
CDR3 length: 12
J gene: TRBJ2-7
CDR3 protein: CSVGTPSYEQYF

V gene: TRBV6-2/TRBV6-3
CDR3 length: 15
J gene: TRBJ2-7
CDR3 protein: CASSYFRTSGSEQYF

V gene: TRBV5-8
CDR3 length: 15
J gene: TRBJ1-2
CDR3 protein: CASSVTGGNGYGYTF

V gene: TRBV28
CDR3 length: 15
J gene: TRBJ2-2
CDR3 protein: CASTGGSLNTGELFF

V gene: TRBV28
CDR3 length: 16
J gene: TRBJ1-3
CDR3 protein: CASSLQGLIAGNTIYF

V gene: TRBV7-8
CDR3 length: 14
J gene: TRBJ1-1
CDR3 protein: CASSPGLMNTEAFF